This T cell receptor (beta chain) was profiled in a study of blood T cell repertoires in COVID-19. The overall study: Some COVID-19 samples were acute and others convalescent; all came from the United States, Italy and Spain. T cells, B-cell-depleted T cells, or PBMCs provided the cDNA or gDNA that served as material.

This CDR3 is 15 amino acids long. Per germline, CDR1 SGHVS and CDR2 FNYEAQ. With V trimmed by 6 bases and J by 0 bases, 4 bases remained unmatched. Authors' data handling: Amplifying reference gene primers gave estimates of nucleated cell counts. Clones were sequenced by immunoSEQ multiplex PCR, and TCRdb holds only the in-frame ones, with some missing. V, J and clone size derive from that table, while D and trimming were established from the DNA sequence. The sample holds about 150,000 clones, roughly 88% seen once. V and J are TRBV7-6 and TRBJ1-3; TRBD1 matches 8 bases. This sequence originates from a woman aged 45-59 years with acute or convalescent COVID-19. The sequencing sample was made of peripheral blood. CDR3 region: CASSKDRASGNTIYF. CDR3 coding DNA: TGTGCCAGCAGTAAGGACAGGGCCTCTGGAAACACCATATATTTT. Based on the CDR3 plus reference TRBV7-6 and TRBJ1-3, the full variable domain is GAGVSQSPRYKVTKRGQDVALRCDPISGHVSLYWYRQALGQGPEFLTYFNYEAQQDKSGLPNDRFSAERPEGSISTLTIQRTEQRDSAMYRCASSKDRASGNTIYFGEGSWLTVV.